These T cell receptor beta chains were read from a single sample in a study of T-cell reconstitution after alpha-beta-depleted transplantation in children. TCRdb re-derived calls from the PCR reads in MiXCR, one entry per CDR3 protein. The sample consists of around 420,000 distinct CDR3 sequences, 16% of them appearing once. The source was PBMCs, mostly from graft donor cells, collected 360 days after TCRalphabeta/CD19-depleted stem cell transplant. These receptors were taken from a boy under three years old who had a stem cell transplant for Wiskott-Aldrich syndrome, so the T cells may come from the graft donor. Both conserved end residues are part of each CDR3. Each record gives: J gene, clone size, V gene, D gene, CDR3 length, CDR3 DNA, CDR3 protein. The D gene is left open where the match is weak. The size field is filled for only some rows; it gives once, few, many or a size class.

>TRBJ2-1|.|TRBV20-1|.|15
TGCAGTGCTAGCGGGGGTGTGAGTTTGTACAATGAGCAGTTCTTC
CSASGGVSLYNEQFF
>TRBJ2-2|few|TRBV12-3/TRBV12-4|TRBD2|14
TGTGCCAGCAGTCCAAGCGGGAGATGGGGGGAGCTGTTTTTT
CASSPSGRWGELFF
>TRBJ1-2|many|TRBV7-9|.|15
TGTGCCAGCAGCTTAGCGAACCCGGACGGTTATGGCTACACCTTC
CASSLANPDGYGYTF
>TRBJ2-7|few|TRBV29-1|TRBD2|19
TGCAGCGTTGAAGTCTGGGCAGGCCCGACTAGCGGGGTATCCTACGAGCAGTACTTC
CSVEVWAGPTSGVSYEQYF
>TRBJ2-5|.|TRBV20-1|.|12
TGCAGTGCTGTGACAGGCCAAGAGACCCAGTACTTC
CSAVTGQETQYF
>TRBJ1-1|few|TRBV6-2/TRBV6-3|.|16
TGTGCCAGCAGTTACTCGCGGAGCAAAGCGAACACTGAAGCTTTCTTT
CASSYSRSKANTEAFF
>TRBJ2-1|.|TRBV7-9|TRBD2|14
TGTGCCAGCAGCTTGGCCGGGACTAGTAATGAGCAGTTCTTC
CASSLAGTSNEQFF
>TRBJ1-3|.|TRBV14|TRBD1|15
TGTGCCAGCAGCTGGGGACAGGGAAGAGGAAACACCATATATTTT
CASSWGQGRGNTIYF
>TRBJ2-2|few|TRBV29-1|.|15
TGCAGCGTTGAGGTGGAAACAGGGAACACCGGGGAGCTGTTTTTT
CSVEVETGNTGELFF
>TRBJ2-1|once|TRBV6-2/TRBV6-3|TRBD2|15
TGTGCCAGCAGCACCCCTAGCGGGGGACGGAATGAGCAGTTCTTC
CASSTPSGGRNEQFF
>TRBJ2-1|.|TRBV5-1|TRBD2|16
TGCGCCAGCAGCCGTAAAAGCGGGAGTCGGTACAATGAGCAGTTCTTC
CASSRKSGSRYNEQFF
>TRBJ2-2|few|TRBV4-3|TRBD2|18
TGCGCCAGCAGCCGCGCGGGGCTAGCGGGTTCGAACACCGGGGAGCTGTTTTTT
CASSRAGLAGSNTGELFF
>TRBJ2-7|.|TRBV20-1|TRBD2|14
TGCAGTGCTATGGCGCGGGAGGGGACCTACGAGCAGTACTTC
CSAMAREGTYEQYF
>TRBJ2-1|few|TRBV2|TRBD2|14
TGTGCCGGATCGGGACTAGGGGCCTACAATGAGCAGTTCTTC
CAGSGLGAYNEQFF
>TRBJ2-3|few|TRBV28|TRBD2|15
TGTGCCAGCAGCCCAGGCGGGGGGAACACAGATACGCAGTATTTT
CASSPGGGNTDTQYF
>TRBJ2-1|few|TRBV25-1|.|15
TGTGCCAGCAGTGATACAGTAAATGCCTACAATGAGCAGTTCTTC
CASSDTVNAYNEQFF
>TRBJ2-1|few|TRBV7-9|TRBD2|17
TGTGCCAGCAGCGCCCCACTAGCGGGAGGAGGGTACAATGAGCAGTTCTTC
CASSAPLAGGGYNEQFF
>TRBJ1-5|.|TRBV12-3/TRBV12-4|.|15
TGTGCCAGCAGTATCCGATGGGGGAGCAATCAGCCCCAGCATTTT
CASSIRWGSNQPQHF
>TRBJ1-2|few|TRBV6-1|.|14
TGTGCCAGCAGTGAAGGGGGCGCCTGGGATGGCTACACCTTC
CASSEGGAWDGYTF
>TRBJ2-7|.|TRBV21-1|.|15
TGTGCCAGCAGCACACGGACAGGGAACTCCTACGAGCAGTACTTC
CASSTRTGNSYEQYF
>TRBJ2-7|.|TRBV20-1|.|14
TGCAGTGCTAATCGACAGACTACCAGCTACGAGCAGTACTTC
CSANRQTTSYEQYF
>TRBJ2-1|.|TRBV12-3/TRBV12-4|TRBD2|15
TGTGCCAGCAGTTCTAGCGGGGAGCCCTACAATGAGCAGTTCTTC
CASSSSGEPYNEQFF
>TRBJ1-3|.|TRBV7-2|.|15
TGTGCCAGCAGCTTAGCGCCCAGCTCTGGAAACACCATATATTTT
CASSLAPSSGNTIYF
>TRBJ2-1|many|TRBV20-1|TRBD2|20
TGCAGTGCTAGAGTTTCCCGGGTTAGCGGGGGGCGAGGCTACTACAATGAGCAGTTCTTC
CSARVSRVSGGRGYYNEQFF
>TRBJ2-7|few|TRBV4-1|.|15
TGCGCCAGCAGCCAAGATAGTGGGGAATGGTGGGAGCAGTACTTC
CASSQDSGEWWEQYF
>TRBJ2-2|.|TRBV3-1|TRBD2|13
TGTGCCAGCAGCCGAACTAGCGTCGGGGAGCTGTTTTTT
CASSRTSVGELFF
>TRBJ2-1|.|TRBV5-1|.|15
TGCGCCAGCACTTACCTGCAGGGTCCCTACAATGAGCAGTTCTTC
CASTYLQGPYNEQFF
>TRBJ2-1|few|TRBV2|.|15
TGTGCCAGCAGTGAGGGCTACCCGACTGGCTATGAGCAGTTCTTC
CASSEGYPTGYEQFF
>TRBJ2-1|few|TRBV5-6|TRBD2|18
TGTGCCAGCAGCTTGGCTATACTAGCGGGAGAGTTCTACAATGAGCAGTTCTTC
CASSLAILAGEFYNEQFF
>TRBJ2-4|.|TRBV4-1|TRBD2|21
TGCGCCAGCAGCCAAGATCCCCCAGGACTAGCAATCGCCCCAGCCAAAAACATTCAGTACTTC
CASSQDPPGLAIAPAKNIQYF
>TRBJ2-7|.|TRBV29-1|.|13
TGCAGCGTTGGAGGCCCGGGATTATACGAGCAGTACTTC
CSVGGPGLYEQYF
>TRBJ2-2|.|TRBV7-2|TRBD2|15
TGTGCCAGCAGCTTAGTCATTAGCGGGGGTGGGGAGCTGTTTTTT
CASSLVISGGGELFF
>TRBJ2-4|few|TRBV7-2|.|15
TGTGCCAGCAGCTTACCCCCGACTAGGACTCACATTCAGTACTTC
CASSLPPTRTHIQYF
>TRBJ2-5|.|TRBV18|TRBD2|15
TGTGCCAGCTCTCTCCGGCCTCGGGGGGAAGAGACCCAGTACTTC
CASSLRPRGEETQYF
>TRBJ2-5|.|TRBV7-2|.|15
TGTGCCAGCAGCTTGCTCTGGACAGCCCAAGAGACCCAGTACTTC
CASSLLWTAQETQYF
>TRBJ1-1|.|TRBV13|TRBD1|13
TGTGCCAGCATAGGGGGCATGAACACTGAAGCTTTCTTT
CASIGGMNTEAFF
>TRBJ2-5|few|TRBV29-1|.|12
TGCAGCGTTGGGACTCCTGGAGAGACCCAGTACTTC
CSVGTPGETQYF
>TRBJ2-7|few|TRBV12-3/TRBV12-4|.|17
TGTGCCAGCAGTCCTTCTAGGGTGGGTTTGTTCTCCTACGAGCAGTACTTC
CASSPSRVGLFSYEQYF
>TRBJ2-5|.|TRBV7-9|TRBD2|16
TGTGCCAGCAGCTTAGGCCCGGGGGGGGTCCAAGAGACCCAGTACTTC
CASSLGPGGVQETQYF
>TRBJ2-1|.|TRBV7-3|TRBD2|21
TGTGCCAGCAGCTTAATTGCTAGGGCTGCCGGGACTAGCGGAAAGGTCGATGAGCAGTTCTTC
CASSLIARAAGTSGKVDEQFF
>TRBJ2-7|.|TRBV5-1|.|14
TGCGCCAGCAGCTTGGTTGCTTCAGGATACGAGCAGTACTTC
CASSLVASGYEQYF
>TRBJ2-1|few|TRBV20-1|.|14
TGCAGTGCCGATCGGAGGTCTTTCTACAATGAGCAGTTCTTC
CSADRRSFYNEQFF
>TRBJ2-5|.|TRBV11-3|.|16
TGTGCCAGCAGCTTAGTTCGGAGCGGACGCCTTGGGGTCCAGTACTTC
CASSLVRSGRLGVQYF
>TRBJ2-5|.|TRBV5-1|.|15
TGCGCCAGCAGCTCAGGCATAGTAGCGGAAGAGACCCAGTACTTC
CASSSGIVAEETQYF
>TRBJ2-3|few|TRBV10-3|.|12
TGTGCCACGTTCGGAGGCACAGATACGCAGTATTTT
CATFGGTDTQYF
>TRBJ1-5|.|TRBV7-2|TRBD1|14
TGTGCCAGCAGCTCGCCAACAGGGGGCCAGCCCCAGCATTTT
CASSSPTGGQPQHF
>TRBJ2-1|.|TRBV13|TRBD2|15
TGTGCCAGCAGCTCACTAGCGGGAGAGCGGAATGAGCAGTTCTTC
CASSSLAGERNEQFF
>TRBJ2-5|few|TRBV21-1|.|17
TGTGCCAGCAGCAAAGAGGCTAGCGGGAGAACGGAAGAGACCCAGTACTTC
CASSKEASGRTEETQYF
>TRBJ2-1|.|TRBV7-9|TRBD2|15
TGTGCCAGCAGCGAGCGGGGGGGCCGAGTGAATGAGCAGTTCTTC
CASSERGGRVNEQFF
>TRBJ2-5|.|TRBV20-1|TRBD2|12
TGCAGTGCTTGTGCTAGCGGCGAGACCCAGTACTTC
CSACASGETQYF
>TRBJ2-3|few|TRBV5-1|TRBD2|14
TGCGCCAGCAGCACCCGACTAGCTCTAGATACGCAGTATTTT
CASSTRLALDTQYF
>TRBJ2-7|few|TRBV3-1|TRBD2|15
TGTGCCAGCAGCCAAGATAGCGGGGGCTACTACGAGCAGTACTTC
CASSQDSGGYYEQYF
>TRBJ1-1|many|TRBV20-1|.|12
TGCAGTGCTTTTACAAGGGGGTCTGAAGCTTTCTTT
CSAFTRGSEAFF